This TCR beta chain was sequenced during a study of identical twins. Using its own MiXCR run on the 5' RACE reads, TCRdb lists one record per CDR3 protein. The top ten clones hold around 8% of a sample with approximately 150,000 distinct CDR3 sequences, under 4.5% of them seen once. This clonotype was picked up many times. Its antigen remains unknown. General study points: Where out-of-frame alpha sequences were twin-shared, they showed excess low generation probability.

Among all donors, each was a healthy Caucasian. Sequenced: memory T cells sorted from blood. This receptor was obtained from a man aged 18 to 29 in good health.

Here the CDR3 reads CASSAAGNGYTF. The CDR3 coding sequence is TGTGCCAGCAGCGCGGCGGGTAATGGCTACACCTTC. V is TRBV3-1 and J is TRBJ1-2; D not certain. CDR3 size: 12 residues. CDR1 and CDR2 (germline): LGHDT, YNNKEL (reference sequence). V dropped 5 bases and J dropped 6 bases, with 10 bases sitting between them.